This TCR beta chain is from a study of T cells in Graves' hyperthyroidism and ophthalmopathy. Study details: The blood sample was taken at first diagnosis, before treatment began. Whole-study findings and limits: A 13 V-J signature model discriminated ophthalmopathy versus stable hyperthyroidism. Most clonotypes expanded in thyroid above 0.001 were likewise present in blood.

V lost 1 base and J lost 1, with 4 bases in between. The CDR3 is 13 residues long. Germline-derived CDR1 and CDR2 are SQVTM and ANQGSEA. This clonotype was seen a few times. Antigen unknown. RNA transcripts were the template for amplifying TCR beta CDR3 regions. The TCR CDR3 was amplified in a first-round RT-PCR using the HTBI primer set. TCRdb analysed the multiplex PCR reads with MiXCR anew, one entry per CDR3 protein. The data hold 450,000 to 650,000 distinct CDR3 sequences, with about a sixth observed a single time. The sequence came from a woman between 18 and 29 years old with Graves' ophthalmopathy. Sequencing was done on a sample of blood. The chain couples TRBV29-1 to TRBJ2-2; no clear D. CDR3 DNA: TGCAGCGTTGAAGGGCAGAACACCGGGGAGCTGTTTTTT. Translating gives CSVEGQNTGELFF.